These T cell receptor beta chains were read from a single sample in a study of shared clonotypes between healthy human individuals. The protocol was immunoSEQ multiplex PCR, while the TCRdb copy is restricted to in-frame clones and leaves out a portion. This sample has roughly 2,000,000 clones, with just under 95% found just once. The specimen sequenced was naive CD8+ T cells sorted from blood. These receptors were collected from a man aged 18-30 years in good health. Both conserved end residues are part of each CDR3. D genes are given only for firm matches. Rows may omit the clone size; those that give it use once, few, many or a size class.

>TRBV30|.|TRBJ1-2|TRBD1
TGTGCCTGGACCCAGCTGTCGGACAGGGCAAGCGGCTACACCTTC
CAWTQLSDRASGYTF
>TRBV7-6|.|TRBJ2-1|TRBD2
TGTGCCAGCAGCAACGTACTAGCGGAAAGCCTTCCGAGCTCCTACAATGAGCAGTTCTTC
CASSNVLAESLPSSYNEQFF
>TRBV4-1|.|TRBJ2-7|TRBD2
TGCGCCAGCAGCCAAGATCGCCCAGCGGGAGGATACGAGCAGTACTTC
CASSQDRPAGGYEQYF
>TRBV7-2|.|TRBJ2-7|TRBD2
TGTGCCAGCAGCTGGGAGGGGCGGTACGAGCAGTACTTC
CASSWEGRYEQYF
>TRBV28|.|TRBJ1-6|.
TGTGCCAGCAGTTTTTTGCCGGAGAGCTCCTATAATTCACCCCTCCACTTT
CASSFLPESSYNSPLHF
>TRBV9|.|TRBJ2-1|TRBD1
TGTGCCAGCAGCGAACAGGGGTTAGGTCCCAATGAGCAGTTCTTC
CASSEQGLGPNEQFF
>TRBV6-5|.|TRBJ2-7|.
TGTGCCAGCAGTTACTACGGTTGGGCAGGGCTCTACGAGCAGTACTTC
CASSYYGWAGLYEQYF
>TRBV6-6|.|TRBJ2-7|TRBD1
TGTGCCAGCAGCCTCGGACAGGGGGTATACGAGCAGTACTTC
CASSLGQGVYEQYF
>TRBV27|.|TRBJ2-1|.
TGTGCCAGCAGTTTAGGCCTAGCGAACAATGAGCAGTTCTTC
CASSLGLANNEQFF
>TRBV9|.|TRBJ2-7|TRBD2
TGTGCCAGCAGCCCCTGGACTAGCGGGGCTACATACGAGCAGTACTTC
CASSPWTSGATYEQYF
>TRBV5-4|.|TRBJ1-2|.
TGTGCCAGCAGTTCAAGCCGGGACATAGATGGCTACACCTTC
CASSSSRDIDGYTF
>TRBV10-2|.|TRBJ1-1|.
TGCGCCAGCAGTGTTCGGGGCCTGGACGAAGCTTTCTTT
CASSVRGLDEAFF
>TRBV5-1|.|TRBJ1-2|.
TGCGCCAGCAGCTTGGTGTCAGGGGATGACTATGGCTACACCTTC
CASSLVSGDDYGYTF
>TRBV10-1|.|TRBJ1-1|.
TGCGCCAGCAGTTTTACAGCGAACACTGAAGCTTTCTTT
CASSFTANTEAFF
>TRBV5-1|.|TRBJ2-7|TRBD2
TGCGCCAGCAGTCCCCCGGGACAGGGGACTAGCGGGAGCTCCTACGAGCAGTACTTC
CASSPPGQGTSGSSYEQYF
>TRBV28|.|TRBJ1-5|.
TGTGCCAGCAGCCCCTCACAGAGAACCAATCAGCCCCAGCATTTT
CASSPSQRTNQPQHF
>TRBV6-5|.|TRBJ1-6|TRBD1
TGTGCCAGCAGTTACTCCGAGGGGGCCAATTCACCCCTCCACTTT
CASSYSEGANSPLHF
>TRBV4-2|once|TRBJ2-7|.
TGTGCCAGCAGCCAAGAAAGTCAGGGAGACGAGCAGTACTTC
CASSQESQGDEQYF
>TRBV27|.|TRBJ2-1|TRBD2
TGTGCCAGCAGTTTGGGCGGGAGGGCTCTGGGTGAGCAGTTCTTC
CASSLGGRALGEQFF
>TRBV6-5|.|TRBJ2-5|.
TGTGCCAGCCGAAGGGGTGGATTCCAAGAGACCCAGTACTTC
CASRRGGFQETQYF
>TRBV4-1|once|TRBJ2-5|.
TGCGCCAGCAGCCAAGCTCCGCCACGAGCGCTGCAAGAGACCCAGTACTTC
CASSQAPPRALQETQYF
>TRBV2|.|TRBJ2-2|.
TGTGCCAGCATGGGGGGCGAGGGCACCGGGGAGCTGTTTTTT
CASMGGEGTGELFF
>TRBV19|.|TRBJ1-5|.
TGTGCCAGTAGTGAGGCTAGCAATCAGCCCCAGCATTTT
CASSEASNQPQHF
>TRBV21-1|.|TRBJ2-7|.
TGTGCCATTACCCCGCCGACTTGCTTCTACGAGCAGTACTTC
CAITPPTCFYEQYF
>TRBV19|.|TRBJ2-7|.
TGTGCCAGTAGTATAAACATGGGAAGCTCCTACGAGCAGTACTTC
CASSINMGSSYEQYF
>TRBV29-1|.|TRBJ2-3|.
TGCAGCCTCATGCCGGGAGACACAGATACGCAGTATTTT
CSLMPGDTDTQYF
>TRBV5-1|.|TRBJ2-1|TRBD1
TGCGCCAGCAGCTTGACCGGGACAGGGTCGAGAAATGAGCAGTTCTTC
CASSLTGTGSRNEQFF
>TRBV7-2|.|TRBJ2-7|TRBD2
TGTGCCAGCAGCACCGGGACTAGCGGTTACGAGCAGTACTTC
CASSTGTSGYEQYF
>TRBV7-6|.|TRBJ2-5|.
TGTGCCAGCAGCCTAGGGGGCCAAGAGACCCAGTACTTC
CASSLGGQETQYF
>TRBV11-2|.|TRBJ1-2|.
TGTGCCAGCAGCTTACCCGGGACTGATTATGGCTACACCTTC
CASSLPGTDYGYTF
>TRBV7-2|.|TRBJ2-3|TRBD2
TGTGCCAGCAGCCCCACTAGCGGGAGGGCCACAGATACGCAGTATTTT
CASSPTSGRATDTQYF
>TRBV11-2|.|TRBJ2-1|TRBD2
TGTGCCAGCAGCCTAGCGGGGGGGCTGAATGAGCAGTTCTTC
CASSLAGGLNEQFF
>TRBV15|.|TRBJ1-4|.
TGTGCCACCAGCAGAGGGCAGGGTGGCGAAAAACTGTTTTTT
CATSRGQGGEKLFF
>TRBV2|.|TRBJ1-2|TRBD1
TGTGCCAGCATGGGAGGCGGGACAGGGAATGGCTACACCTTC
CASMGGGTGNGYTF
>TRBV28|.|TRBJ2-3|.
TGTGCCAGCAGCCCAACGGCGGTCTGGAACACAGATACGCAGTATTTT
CASSPTAVWNTDTQYF
>TRBV28|.|TRBJ1-5|.
TGTGCCAGCAGCCTAACGGGAGGGAATCAGCCCCAGCATTTT
CASSLTGGNQPQHF
>TRBV5-6|.|TRBJ2-7|.
TGTGCCAGCAGCCCGATTTATGGAGGAAAGCCCTCCTACGAGCAGTACTTC
CASSPIYGGKPSYEQYF
>TRBV13|.|TRBJ2-4|.
TGTGCCAGCAGCTTAGGGCAGGGTCATGCCAAAAACATTCAGTACTTC
CASSLGQGHAKNIQYF
>TRBV7-6|.|TRBJ1-4|.
TGTGCCAGCAGCTTAGGGAGTCTAAGGGCGGCGCGGGAAAAACTGTTTTTT
CASSLGSLRAAREKLFF
>TRBV11-2|.|TRBJ1-1|.
TGTGCCAGCAGCTTGTCCTTTAACACTGAAGCTTTCTTT
CASSLSFNTEAFF
>TRBV11-2|.|TRBJ2-7|TRBD1
TGTGCCAGCAGCCCCCCGACAGGGGACGAGCAGTACTTC
CASSPPTGDEQYF
>TRBV6-1|.|TRBJ2-7|.
TGTGCCACCGCCGACGGGGCCTACGAGCAGTACTTC
CATADGAYEQYF
>TRBV14|.|TRBJ2-5|TRBD1
TGTGCCAGCAGCACCTCGACAGGGGGCTGGGAGACCCAGTACTTC
CASSTSTGGWETQYF
>TRBV19|.|TRBJ1-5|.
TGTGCCAGTAGTGTAATGTCAGGTTTAAATCAGCCCCAGCATTTT
CASSVMSGLNQPQHF
>TRBV5-5|.|TRBJ1-2|.
TGTGCCAGCAGTCGCATCCTCGGGGGGGACTATGGCTACACCTTC
CASSRILGGDYGYTF
>TRBV30|once|TRBJ1-1|.
TGTGCCTGGAGTGTGGTAGGGACTAGGAACACTGAAGCTTTCTTT
CAWSVVGTRNTEAFF
>TRBV30|.|TRBJ2-7|TRBD2
TGTGCCTGGAGTGTAGCCCAGCGGGAGGGCCTACACGAGCAGTACTTC
CAWSVAQREGLHEQYF
>TRBV2|.|TRBJ2-5|TRBD2
TGTGCCAGCGCCGGGCTAGCGGGGTCCCAAGAGACCCAGTACTTC
CASAGLAGSQETQYF
>TRBV5-1|.|TRBJ2-7|.
TGCGCCAGCAGCGTTGGACGCGGGGCTGTGTACGAGCAGTACTTC
CASSVGRGAVYEQYF
>TRBV4-1|.|TRBJ2-7|TRBD2
TGCGCCAGCAGCCAACCCGGGACTAGCGGATTGTACGAGCAGTACTTC
CASSQPGTSGLYEQYF
>TRBV27|few|TRBJ1-2|.
TGTGCCAGTCTCCCCTCCGAGGGATGGAACGGCTACACCTTC
CASLPSEGWNGYTF
>TRBV13|.|TRBJ2-3|.
TGTGCCAGCAGCTCGGTCGGGCGGGATACGCAGTATTTT
CASSSVGRDTQYF
>TRBV7-2|.|TRBJ1-4|.
TGTGCCAGCAGCGCCAGCCTCCGAGGAAAACTGTTTTTT
CASSASLRGKLFF
>TRBV5-1|.|TRBJ2-5|.
TGCGCCAGCAGCTTGGAGGTGACTAGATTTTGGGAGACCCAGTACTTC
CASSLEVTRFWETQYF
>TRBV11-2|.|TRBJ1-5|.
TGTGCCAGCAGCTTAGGGGTAGGGACGTATTTGCCCCAGCATTTT
CASSLGVGTYLPQHF
>TRBV7-9|.|TRBJ2-3|TRBD2
TGTGCCAGCGCCCTAGCGGGGGGGCCGCCAGATACGCAGTATTTT
CASALAGGPPDTQYF
>TRBV9|.|TRBJ2-5|.
TGTGCCAGCAGCGGTAGCGGTTCGTGGACCCAGTACTTC
CASSGSGSWTQYF
>TRBV6-5|.|TRBJ1-1|TRBD1
TGTGCCAGCAGTTCCTACCCCGACAGGGGGACTGAAGCTTTCTTT
CASSSYPDRGTEAFF